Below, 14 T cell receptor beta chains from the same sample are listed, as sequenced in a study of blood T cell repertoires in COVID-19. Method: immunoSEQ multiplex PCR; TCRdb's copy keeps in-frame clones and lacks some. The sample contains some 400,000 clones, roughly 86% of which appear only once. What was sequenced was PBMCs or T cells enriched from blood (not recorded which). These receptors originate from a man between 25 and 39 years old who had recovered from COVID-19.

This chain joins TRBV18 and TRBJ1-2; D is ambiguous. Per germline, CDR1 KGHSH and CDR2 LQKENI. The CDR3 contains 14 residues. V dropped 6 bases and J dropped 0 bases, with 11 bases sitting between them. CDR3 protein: CASSPKQTNYGYTF. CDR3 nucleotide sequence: TGTGCCAGCTCCCCCAAGCAAACTAACTATGGCTACACCTTC.

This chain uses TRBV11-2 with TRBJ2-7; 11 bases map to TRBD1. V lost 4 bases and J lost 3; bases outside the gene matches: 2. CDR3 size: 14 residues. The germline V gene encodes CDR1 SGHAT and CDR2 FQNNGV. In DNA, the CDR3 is TGTGCCAGCAGCTCGGGACAGGGGGACTACGAGCAGTACTTC. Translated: CASSSGQGDYEQYF. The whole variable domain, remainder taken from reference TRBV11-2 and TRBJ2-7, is EAGVAQSPRYKIIEKRQSVAFWCNPISGHATLYWYQQILGQGPKLLIQFQNNGVVDDSQLPKDRFSAERLKGVDSTLKIQPAKLEDSAVYLCASSSGQGDYEQYFGPGTRLTVT.

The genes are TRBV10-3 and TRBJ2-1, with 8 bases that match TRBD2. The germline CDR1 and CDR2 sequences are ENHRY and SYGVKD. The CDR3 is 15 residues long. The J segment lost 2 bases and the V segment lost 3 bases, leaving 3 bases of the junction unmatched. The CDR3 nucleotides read TGTGCCATCAGTGAAAGAGCGGGGGCCTACAATGAGCAGTTCTTC. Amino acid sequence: CAISERAGAYNEQFF.

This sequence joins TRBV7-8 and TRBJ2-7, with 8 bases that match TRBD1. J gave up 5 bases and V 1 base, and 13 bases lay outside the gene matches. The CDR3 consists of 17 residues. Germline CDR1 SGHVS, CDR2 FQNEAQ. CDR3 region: CASSLVPGRDRPNEQYF. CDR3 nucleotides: TGTGCCAGCAGCTTAGTGCCCGGCCGGGACAGGCCAAACGAGCAGTACTTC.

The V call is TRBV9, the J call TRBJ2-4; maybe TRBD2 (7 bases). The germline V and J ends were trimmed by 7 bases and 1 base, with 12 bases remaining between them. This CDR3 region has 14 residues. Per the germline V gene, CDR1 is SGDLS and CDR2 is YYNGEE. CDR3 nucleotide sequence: TGTGCCAGCTCGAGGGGGGGTGCCAAAAACATTCAGTACTTC. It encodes CASSRGGAKNIQYF.

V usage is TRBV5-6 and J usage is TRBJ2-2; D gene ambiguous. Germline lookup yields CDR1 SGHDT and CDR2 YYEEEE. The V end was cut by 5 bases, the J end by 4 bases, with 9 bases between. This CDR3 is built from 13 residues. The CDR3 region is CASRLWATGELFF. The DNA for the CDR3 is TGTGCCAGCAGATTGTGGGCCACCGGGGAGCTGTTTTTT.

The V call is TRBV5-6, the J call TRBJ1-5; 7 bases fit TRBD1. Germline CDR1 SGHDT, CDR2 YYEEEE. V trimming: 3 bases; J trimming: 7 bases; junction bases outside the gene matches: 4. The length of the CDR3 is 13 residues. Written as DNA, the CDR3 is TGTGCCAGCAGCTCAGACAGGGACCAGCCCCAGCATTTT. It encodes CASSSDRDQPQHF. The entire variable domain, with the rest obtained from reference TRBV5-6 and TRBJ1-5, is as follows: DAGVTQSPTHLIKTRGQQVTLRCSPKSGHDTVSWYQQALGQGPQFIFQYYEEEERQRGNFPDRFSGHQFPNYSSELNVNALLLGDSALYLCASSSDRDQPQHFGDGTRLSIL.

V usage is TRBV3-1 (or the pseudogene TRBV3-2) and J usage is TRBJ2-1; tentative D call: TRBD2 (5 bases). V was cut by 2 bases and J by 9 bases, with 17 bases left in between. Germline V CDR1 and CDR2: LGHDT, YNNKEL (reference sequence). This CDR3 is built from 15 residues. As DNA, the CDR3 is TGTGCCAGCAGCCAACCTAGGAGAGGGCACGCTGAGCAGTTCTTC. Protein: CASSQPRRGHAEQFF.

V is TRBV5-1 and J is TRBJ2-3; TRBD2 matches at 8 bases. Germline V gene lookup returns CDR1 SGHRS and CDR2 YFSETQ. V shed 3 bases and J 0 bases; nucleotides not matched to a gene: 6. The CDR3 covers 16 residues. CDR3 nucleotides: TGCGCCAGCAGCTACGGGGGGGCCGCTAGCACAGATACGCAGTATTTT. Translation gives CASSYGGAASTDTQYF.

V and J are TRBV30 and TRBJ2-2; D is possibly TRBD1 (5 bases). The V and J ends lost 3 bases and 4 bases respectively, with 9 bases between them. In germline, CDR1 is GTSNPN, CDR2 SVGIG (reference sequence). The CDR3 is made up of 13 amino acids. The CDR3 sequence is CAWRRGSTGELFF. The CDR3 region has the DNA TGTGCCTGGAGAAGGGGTAGCACCGGGGAGCTGTTTTTT.

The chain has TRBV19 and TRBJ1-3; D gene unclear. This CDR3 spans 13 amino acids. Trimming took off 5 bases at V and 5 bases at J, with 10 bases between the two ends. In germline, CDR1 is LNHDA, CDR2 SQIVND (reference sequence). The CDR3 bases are TGTGCCAGTAGTCCTCGGGAAAGAAACACCATATATTTT. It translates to CASSPRERNTIYF.

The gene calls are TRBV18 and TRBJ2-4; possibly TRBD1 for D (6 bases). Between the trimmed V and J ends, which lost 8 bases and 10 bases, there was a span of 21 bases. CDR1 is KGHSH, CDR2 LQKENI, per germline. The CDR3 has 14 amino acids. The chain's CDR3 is CASKPGQGGLIQYF. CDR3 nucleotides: TGTGCCAGCAAGCCGGGACAAGGGGGTTTAATTCAGTACTTC.

The CDR3 reads CASSLTLGTEAFF. The CDR3 coding sequence is TGTGCCAGCTCCCTGACACTGGGCACTGAAGCTTTCTTT. The chain couples TRBV18 to TRBJ1-1, with D unclear. Germline CDR1 and CDR2: KGHSH and LQKENI. This CDR3 is 13 amino acids long. Trimming stripped 6 bases from V and 4 bases from J, with 12 bases between. Full variable domain (rest looked up from reference TRBV18 and TRBJ1-1): NAGVMQNPRHLVRRRGQEARLRCSPMKGHSHVYWYRQLPEEGLKFMVYLQKENIIDESGMPKERFSAEFPKEGPSILRIQQVVRGDSAAYFCASSLTLGTEAFFGQGTRLTVV.

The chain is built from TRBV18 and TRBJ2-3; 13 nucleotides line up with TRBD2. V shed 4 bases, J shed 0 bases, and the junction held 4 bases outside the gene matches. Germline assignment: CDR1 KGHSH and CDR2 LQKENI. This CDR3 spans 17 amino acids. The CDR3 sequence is CASSRTSGGISTDTQYF. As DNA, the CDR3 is TGTGCCAGCTCACGGACTAGCGGGGGAATTAGCACAGATACGCAGTATTTT.